The rows below give T cell receptor beta chains drawn from one sample of a study of blood T cell repertoires in COVID-19. Some clones are missing from TCRdb's copy, which holds only in-frame ones; the method was immunoSEQ multiplex PCR. The table shows about 150,000 clones, with roughly 87% occurring only once. Material: peripheral blood. All receptors derive from a human donor in a cohort sampled during active COVID-19. CDR3s include the opening cysteine and the closing phenylalanine or tryptophan. The order of the fields is J gene, V gene, clone size, D gene, CDR3 protein, CDR3 DNA. D genes are given only for firm matches. Clone size is given for some rows only: seen once, a few or many times, or a class if the clone is expanded.

J gene: TRBJ1-6; V gene: TRBV13; clone size: .; D gene: .; CDR3 protein: CASINRGGSYNSPLHF; CDR3 DNA: TGTGCCAGCATCAACCGGGGGGGTTCCTATAATTCACCCCTCCACTTT
J gene: TRBJ2-7; V gene: TRBV24-1; clone size: .; D gene: .; CDR3 protein: CATSDSPNHEQYF; CDR3 DNA: TGTGCCACCAGTGATTCCCCAAATCACGAGCAGTACTTC
J gene: TRBJ2-7; V gene: TRBV2; clone size: .; D gene: TRBD1; CDR3 protein: CASNRQGSHEQYF; CDR3 DNA: TGTGCCAGCAACAGACAGGGGTCCCACGAGCAGTACTTC
J gene: TRBJ1-5; V gene: TRBV30; clone size: .; D gene: TRBD1; CDR3 protein: CAWSNRGRGSNQPQHF; CDR3 DNA: TGTGCCTGGTCTAACAGGGGGCGCGGGAGCAATCAGCCCCAGCATTTT
J gene: TRBJ2-7; V gene: TRBV11-2; clone size: .; D gene: TRBD2; CDR3 protein: CASRLSGRPSYEQYF; CDR3 DNA: TGTGCCAGCAGACTTAGCGGGAGACCTTCCTACGAGCAGTACTTC
J gene: TRBJ2-3; V gene: TRBV28; clone size: .; D gene: .; CDR3 protein: CASTSLHRGTDTQYF; CDR3 DNA: TGTGCCAGCACCTCCCTGCACAGAGGCACAGATACGCAGTATTTT
J gene: TRBJ2-7; V gene: TRBV3-1/TRBV3-2; clone size: .; D gene: .; CDR3 protein: CASSQRRGGEQYF; CDR3 DNA: TGTGCCAGCAGCCAGAGAAGGGGGGGCGAGCAGTACTTC
J gene: TRBJ2-7; V gene: TRBV6-2/TRBV6-3; clone size: .; D gene: TRBD2; CDR3 protein: CASSSLGGSSYEQYF; CDR3 DNA: TGTGCCAGCAGTTCCCTGGGCGGGAGCTCCTACGAGCAGTACTTC
J gene: TRBJ1-2; V gene: TRBV28; clone size: .; D gene: .; CDR3 protein: CASSSTRWNYGYTF; CDR3 DNA: TGTGCCAGCAGTTCGACACGGTGGAACTATGGCTACACCTTC
J gene: TRBJ2-1; V gene: TRBV7-2; clone size: .; D gene: TRBD1; CDR3 protein: CASSWGQGTYNEQFF; CDR3 DNA: TGTGCCAGCAGCTGGGGACAGGGAACCTACAATGAGCAGTTCTTC
J gene: TRBJ2-7; V gene: TRBV6-6; clone size: few; D gene: TRBD1; CDR3 protein: CASSSRQGAFEQYF; CDR3 DNA: TGTGCCAGCAGTTCCCGGCAGGGGGCGTTCGAGCAGTACTTC
J gene: TRBJ1-6; V gene: TRBV7-9; clone size: few; D gene: .; CDR3 protein: CASSLDRDRTLHF; CDR3 DNA: TGTGCCAGCAGCTTAGACAGGGACCGAACCCTCCACTTT
J gene: TRBJ2-3; V gene: TRBV5-4; clone size: .; D gene: .; CDR3 protein: CASSPSVLTDTQYF; CDR3 DNA: TGTGCCAGCAGCCCCTCGGTTCTCACAGATACGCAGTATTTT
J gene: TRBJ1-2; V gene: TRBV14; clone size: .; D gene: TRBD1; CDR3 protein: CASSQDQGAEGYTF; CDR3 DNA: TGTGCCAGCAGCCAAGACCAGGGGGCGGAAGGCTACACCTTC
J gene: TRBJ2-2; V gene: TRBV29-1; clone size: .; D gene: .; CDR3 protein: CSVEGLNTGELFF; CDR3 DNA: TGCAGCGTTGAAGGGCTTAACACCGGGGAGCTGTTTTTT
J gene: TRBJ1-6; V gene: TRBV19; clone size: few; D gene: .; CDR3 protein: CASKSVNSPLHF; CDR3 DNA: TGTGCCAGTAAGAGTGTCAATTCACCCCTCCACTTT
J gene: TRBJ2-5; V gene: TRBV10-1; clone size: .; D gene: .; CDR3 protein: CASTYRERRETQYF; CDR3 DNA: TGCGCCAGCACATACAGGGAAAGGCGGGAGACCCAGTACTTC
J gene: TRBJ1-2; V gene: TRBV30; clone size: .; D gene: TRBD1; CDR3 protein: CAWSSPGTGTYGYTF; CDR3 DNA: TGTGCCTGGAGTTCTCCCGGGACAGGGACCTATGGCTACACCTTC
J gene: TRBJ2-7; V gene: TRBV5-8; clone size: once; D gene: TRBD1; CDR3 protein: CASSRDRTYEQYF; CDR3 DNA: TGTGCCAGCAGCAGGGACAGGACCTACGAGCAGTACTTC
J gene: TRBJ2-7; V gene: TRBV18; clone size: .; D gene: TRBD2; CDR3 protein: CASSILEGGPVLYEQYF; CDR3 DNA: TGTGCCAGCTCGATACTTGAGGGAGGGCCGGTGTTGTACGAGCAGTACTTC
J gene: TRBJ1-5; V gene: TRBV19; clone size: .; D gene: TRBD1; CDR3 protein: CASSRDRESNQPQHF; CDR3 DNA: TGTGCCAGTAGTAGGGACAGGGAAAGCAATCAGCCCCAGCATTTT
J gene: TRBJ1-1; V gene: TRBV7-3; clone size: .; D gene: .; CDR3 protein: CASSLTGGDTEAFF; CDR3 DNA: TGTGCCAGCAGCTTGACGGGAGGGGACACTGAAGCTTTCTTT
J gene: TRBJ1-1; V gene: TRBV9; clone size: .; D gene: .; CDR3 protein: CASSVVDRNTEAFF; CDR3 DNA: TGTGCCAGCAGCGTAGTGGACAGAAACACTGAAGCTTTCTTT
J gene: TRBJ1-1; V gene: TRBV5-6; clone size: .; D gene: .; CDR3 protein: CASSIGGALDTEAFF; CDR3 DNA: TGTGCCAGCAGCATTGGGGGCGCGTTGGACACTGAAGCTTTCTTT